The rows below give T cell receptor beta chains drawn from one sample of a study of PD-L1 blockade in urothelial cancer. Profiling relied on immunoSEQ multiplex PCR, and the TCRdb table lists in-frame clones only, not all of them. The data hold some 65,000 clones, with 81% observed a single time. Here the sequenced sample was PBMCs, taken around atezolizumab (anti-PD-L1) treatment. The receptors shown here come from a man between 65 and 79 years old with urothelial cancer. Each CDR3 is given with its conserved first and last residue. D genes are given only for firm matches. A clone size is listed for some rows: how often the clone was seen (once, few, many), or a class if it is expanded.

TRBV18	-	-	TRBJ1-1	TGTGCCAGCTCACCATCCACAGGCCTGAACACTGAAGCTTTCTTT	CASSPSTGLNTEAFF
TRBV5-1	TRBD2	few	TRBJ2-5	TGCGCCAGCAGCTTCGGGACTAGCGGGAGATCCGAGACCCAGTACTTC	CASSFGTSGRSETQYF
TRBV11-2	-	-	TRBJ2-2	TGTGCCAGCAAGAATATGGGGAGGGGGTTGTCCGGGGAGCTGTTTTTT	CASKNMGRGLSGELFF
TRBV6-1	-	-	TRBJ2-2	TGTGCCTTCTTGGACAAGAACACCGGGGAGCTGTTTTTT	CAFLDKNTGELFF
TRBV19	TRBD2	-	TRBJ2-1	TGTGCCAGTACCGAACTAGCGGGAGGGTACAATGAGCAGTTCTTC	CASTELAGGYNEQFF
TRBV5-6	-	-	TRBJ2-3	TGTGCCAGCGCTACGGCTGCCCTGAGGAATACGCAGTATTTT	CASATAALRNTQYF
TRBV9	TRBD1	once	TRBJ2-2	TGTGCCAGCAGCGTACAGGGGGCGCAGATCACCGGGGAGCTGTTTTTT	CASSVQGAQITGELFF
TRBV5-4	TRBD2	-	TRBJ2-5	TGTGCCAGCAGCTTATCTAGCGGGAGTGAAGAGACCCAGTACTTC	CASSLSSGSEETQYF
TRBV30	TRBD2	-	TRBJ2-1	TGTGCCTGCCTAGCGGGGAGCTCCTACAATGAGCAGTTCTTC	CACLAGSSYNEQFF
TRBV2	TRBD1	once	TRBJ1-4	TGTGCCAGCAGTGGGACAGGGGGGTCTAATGAAAAACTGTTTTTT	CASSGTGGSNEKLFF
TRBV7-3	TRBD1	-	TRBJ2-1	TGTGCCAGCAGCACGACAGGGCTTGCCTACAATGAGCAGTTCTTC	CASSTTGLAYNEQFF
TRBV9	-	few	TRBJ2-5	TGTGCCAGCAGCGTAGATCTAGCGTCATTTGGAGAGACCCAGTACTTC	CASSVDLASFGETQYF
TRBV27	-	few	TRBJ1-2	TGTGCCAGCAGTTTATACCAGGGAAATGGCTACACCTTC	CASSLYQGNGYTF
TRBV7-9	TRBD2	-	TRBJ2-3	TGTGCCAGCAGCCCCGTTTCGCTAGCGGGAGTAGATACGCAGTATTTT	CASSPVSLAGVDTQYF
TRBV6-6	-	-	TRBJ2-5	TGTGCCAGCAGTTACCGAGCGGCATACCAAGAGACCCAGTACTTC	CASSYRAAYQETQYF